One and the same sample provided the 5 T cell receptor beta chains below, sequenced in a study of blood T cell repertoires in COVID-19. Profiling relied on immunoSEQ multiplex PCR, and the TCRdb table lists in-frame clones only, not all of them. In the table there are under 200,000 clones, more than 70% of which are singletons. Sequencing was performed on PBMCs or T cells enriched from blood (not recorded which). These receptors all come from a man in his 60s who had recovered from COVID-19.

The rearrangement links TRBV12-3 or TRBV12-4 to TRBJ2-7, with D possibly matching TRBD1 (5 bases). This CDR3 is 13 amino acids long. V was clipped by 3 bases and J by 6 bases, with 12 bases between them. The CDR3 is CASSFARGGEQYF. The CDR3 DNA is TGTGCCAGCAGTTTCGCAAGGGGTGGCGAGCAGTACTTC.

V gene TRBV5-1 combines with J gene TRBJ1-5, with 8 bases matching TRBD1. Per the germline V gene, CDR1 is SGHRS and CDR2 is YFSETQ. The CDR3 sequence is 16 residues long. The V and J ends lost 3 bases and 4 bases, in that order; junction bases with no gene match: 9. The CDR3 nucleotides are TGCGCCAGCAGCTCCGGGACAGGTATGGGGAATCAGCCCCAGCATTTT. It is translated as CASSSGTGMGNQPQHF.

V is TRBV2 and J is TRBJ1-5; tentatively, D is TRBD1 (6 bases). The CDR3 contains 17 residues. The germline CDR1 and CDR2 sequences are SNHLY and FYNNEI. V lost 7 bases and J lost 0, with 19 bases in between. CDR3 loop: CASNAPPGQPSNQPQHF. The CDR3, as DNA: TGTGCCAGCAACGCCCCCCCGGGACAACCTAGCAATCAGCCCCAGCATTTT.

This clone was counted only a few times. The chain links TRBV7-9 to TRBJ2-1; D is perhaps TRBD1 (6 bases). CDR1 and CDR2 from the germline V gene are SEHNR and FQNEAQ (reference sequence). The CDR3 spans 14 residues. Trimming shortened V by 5 bases and J by 4 bases, and 12 bases separated the two germline ends. In DNA form, the CDR3 reads TGTGCCAGCAGCGGGGACACAACGTACAATGAGCAGTTCTTC. Translating gives CASSGDTTYNEQFF.

The chain uses TRBV7-9 and TRBJ2-1; 12 bases fit TRBD2. V trimming: 6 bases; J trimming: 5 bases; junction bases outside the gene matches: 8. CDR1 is SEHNR and CDR2 is FQNEAQ in the germline V gene (reference sequence). The CDR3 loop spans 16 amino acids. The CDR3 here is CASSSSGRVTHNEQFF. As DNA, the CDR3 is TGTGCCAGCAGTTCTAGCGGGAGGGTAACACACAATGAGCAGTTCTTC. The whole variable domain, filled in from reference TRBV7-9 and TRBJ2-1, reads DTGVSQNPRHKITKRGQNVTFRCDPISEHNRLYWYRQTLGQGPEFLTYFQNEAQLEKSRLLSDRFSAERPKGSFSTLEIQRTEQGDSAMYLCASSSSGRVTHNEQFFGPGTRLTVL.